This entry lists 32 T cell receptor beta chains sequenced from one sample in a study of blood T cell repertoires in COVID-19. Using immunoSEQ multiplex PCR, the repertoire was profiled, and TCRdb retains in-frame clones only, with some absent. The sample holds 50,000 to 65,000 clones; 85% to 90% are singletons and the top ten take 4.5% to 6%. Sequenced: peripheral blood. All receptors derive from a man aged 55 to 70 with active COVID-19.

V is TRBV2 and J is TRBJ2-3; tentative D call: TRBD1 (6 bases). Trimming took off 6 bases at V and 2 bases at J, with 15 bases between the two ends. The CDR3 has 15 residues. Germline values: CDR1 SNHLY, CDR2 FYNNEI. CDR3 coding DNA: TGTGCCAGCAGCACGAGGGGACACCTCACAGATACGCAGTATTTT. This encodes CASSTRGHLTDTQYF.

This clone was detected once. This chain uses TRBV7-2 with TRBJ2-7, with a tentative D call TRBD1 (5 bases). CDR1 is SGHTA and CDR2 is FQGNSA in the germline V gene. Trimming removed 2 bases at V and 3 bases at J, with 14 bases between. This CDR3 spans 15 amino acids. CDR3: CASSLKVQGYYEQYF. The CDR3, as DNA: TGTGCCAGCAGCTTAAAAGTTCAGGGCTACTACGAGCAGTACTTC. Looking up the rest from reference TRBV7-2 and TRBJ2-7 gives the full variable domain: GAGVSQSPSNKVTEKGKDVELRCDPISGHTALYWYRQSLGQGLEFLIYFQGNSAPDKSGLPSDRFSAERTGGSVSTLTIQRTQQEDSAVYLCASSLKVQGYYEQYFGPGTRLTVT.

This chain's CDR3 is CASSYVAELEQYF. DNA for the CDR3: TGTGCCAGCAGTTACGTAGCGGAACTGGAGCAGTACTTC. The chain links TRBV6-2 or TRBV6-3 to TRBJ2-7; perhaps TRBD2 as D (6 bases). The CDR3 runs 13 residues. V was clipped by 2 bases and J by 7 bases, with 12 bases between them. Germline loops: CDR1 MNHEY, CDR2 SVGEGT.

V usage is TRBV5-6 and J usage is TRBJ2-5; D is possibly TRBD1 (5 bases). Trimming removed 3 bases from V and 5 bases from J, with 5 bases in between. The CDR3 contains 11 residues. CDR1 is SGHDT and CDR2 is YYEEEE in the germline V gene. The CDR3 DNA reads as TGTGCCAGCAGCTCAGGGGAGACCCAGTACTTC. This sequence encodes CASSSGETQYF. Combining the CDR3 with reference TRBV5-6 and TRBJ2-5 gives the whole variable domain DAGVTQSPTHLIKTRGQQVTLRCSPKSGHDTVSWYQQALGQGPQFIFQYYEEEERQRGNFPDRFSGHQFPNYSSELNVNALLLGDSALYLCASSSGETQYFGPGTRLLVL.

The J gene is TRBJ2-3, the V gene TRBV28; 11 bases map to TRBD1. CDR3 length: 14 residues. Germline lookup yields CDR1 MDHEN and CDR2 SYDVKM. Trimming removed 8 bases from V and 1 base from J; junction bases left unmatched: 2. The chain's CDR3 is CASGGQGGTDTQYF. CDR3 coding DNA: TGTGCCAGCGGGGGACAGGGGGGCACAGATACGCAGTATTTT.

The chain uses TRBV10-3 and TRBJ1-2; D gene unclear. CDR1 is ENHRY and CDR2 is SYGVKD in the germline V gene. Trimming removed 2 bases at V and 3 bases at J, with 7 bases between. The CDR3 runs to 13 residues. In nucleotides, the CDR3 is TGTGCCATCAGTGAGGACAAAGACTATGGCTACACCTTC. Translated, it gives CAISEDKDYGYTF.

This sequence joins TRBV7-6 and TRBJ2-2, with unresolved D. This CDR3 has 13 amino acids. CDR1 and CDR2 from the germline V gene are SGHVS and FNYEAQ. V was cut by 5 bases and J by 1 base, with 5 bases left in between. The CDR3: CASSPLNTGELFF. The CDR3 bases are TGTGCCAGCAGCCCCTTGAACACCGGGGAGCTGTTTTTT.

The chain has TRBV5-1 and TRBJ1-6, with 8 nucleotides matching TRBD1. This CDR3 comprises 15 residues. With V trimmed by 5 bases and J by 6 bases, 7 bases remained unmatched. Germline lookup yields CDR1 SGHRS and CDR2 YFSETQ. The CDR3 bases are TGCGCCAGCAGACACCAGGACAGGGCTAATTCACCCCTCCACTTT. This translates into CASRHQDRANSPLHF.

The chain carries TRBV7-9 and TRBJ2-3; TRBD2 aligns across 10 bases. The germline V gene encodes CDR1 SEHNR and CDR2 FQNEAQ (reference sequence). V lost 2 bases and J lost 3; bases outside the gene matches: 2. The CDR3 extends over 15 amino acids. The chain's CDR3 is CASSLRLAGTDTQYF. Here the CDR3 DNA reads TGTGCCAGCAGCTTAAGACTAGCGGGTACAGATACGCAGTATTTT.

This rearrangement joins TRBV18 to TRBJ2-7, with D possibly TRBD2 on 7 matching bases. The germline V gene encodes CDR1 KGHSH and CDR2 LQKENI. CDR3 size: 18 residues. With 2 bases removed from V and 4 bases from J, the gap between germline ends came to 24 bases. CDR3 nucleotide sequence: TGTGCCAGCTCACCATTACAGGGACGGACTAGTCTCTGGTACGAGCAGTACTTC. It yields the protein CASSPLQGRTSLWYEQYF. The full variable domain, its missing parts supplied by reference TRBV18 and TRBJ2-7, is NAGVMQNPRHLVRRRGQEARLRCSPMKGHSHVYWYRQLPEEGLKFMVYLQKENIIDESGMPKERFSAEFPKEGPSILRIQQVVRGDSAAYFCASSPLQGRTSLWYEQYFGPGTRLTVT.

The chain recombines TRBV21-1 with TRBJ2-1; the table's D call of TRBD2 was not tested on the DNA. TRBV21-1 is reported as a pseudogene. This CDR3 comprises 14 residues. CDR3 amino acids: CASSKEKYGGQQFF. CDR3 coding DNA: TGTGCCAGCAGCAAAGAGAAGTACGGGGGTCAGCAGTTCTTC.

This sequence joins TRBV6-5 and TRBJ2-3, with 7 bases fitting TRBD2. The length of the CDR3 is 15 residues. Losses at the gene ends were 7 bases for V and 1 base for J; bases not matched to a gene: 8. Germline CDR1 and CDR2: MNHEY and SVGAGI. As DNA, the CDR3 is TGTGCCAGCACCCGGCAGGGAGGGGGCACAGATACGCAGTATTTT. This translates into CASTRQGGGTDTQYF.

CDR3 in DNA: TGCGCCAGCAGCAAGGGAGAGCGGGGCTCCTACAATGAGCAGTTCTTC. Translated: CASSKGERGSYNEQFF. The chain combines TRBV4-1 with TRBJ2-1, with 7 positions matching TRBD2. Germline CDR1 MGHRA, CDR2 YSYEKL. This CDR3 is 16 amino acids long. V lost 5 bases to trimming and J lost 0 bases; unmatched junction nucleotides: 7.

The rearrangement joins TRBV19 to TRBJ2-2, with 8 bases identical to TRBD2. J was trimmed by 1 base and V by 4 bases; bases with no gene match: 8. There are 17 residues in the CDR3. Germline loops: CDR1 LNHDA, CDR2 SQIVND (reference sequence). Here the CDR3 reads CASSRSGSSGNTGELFF. The CDR3 coding sequence is TGTGCCAGTAGTAGAAGCGGGAGCAGTGGGAACACCGGGGAGCTGTTTTTT.

The V gene is TRBV5-1, the J gene TRBJ2-5, with D maybe TRBD1 (6 bases). The CDR3 loop spans 14 amino acids. In germline, CDR1 is SGHRS, CDR2 YFSETQ. V dropped 0 bases and J dropped 5 bases, with 11 bases sitting between them. The CDR3 is CASSLGGGWETQYF. CDR3 nucleotide sequence: TGCGCCAGCAGCTTGGGAGGGGGATGGGAGACCCAGTACTTC.

CDR3 amino acids: CASSSGTSGSSGVGEQYF. The CDR3 region has the DNA TGCGCCAGCAGCTCCGGGACTAGCGGGAGTAGTGGGGTGGGCGAGCAGTACTTC. The genes are TRBV5-1 and TRBJ2-7; 14 bases are shared with TRBD2. This CDR3 is built from 18 residues. From germline, CDR1 is SGHRS and CDR2 YFSETQ. V was clipped by 3 bases and J by 6 bases; unmatched bases: 14.

This rearrangement joins TRBV18 to TRBJ2-1, with D maybe TRBD1 (6 bases). Germline V gives CDR1 KGHSH, CDR2 LQKENI. V was pared by 4 bases and J by 9 bases, with 13 bases between. The CDR3 is 13 amino acids. CDR3 sequence reads: CASSLNRDGEQFF. In DNA, the CDR3 is TGTGCCAGCTCACTCAACAGGGACGGTGAGCAGTTCTTC.

V and J are TRBV4-3 and TRBJ1-6, with 10 nucleotides matching TRBD1. Germline CDR1 LGHNA, CDR2 YSLEER. V gave up 3 bases and J gave up 8 bases; unmatched junction bases: 4. This CDR3 contains 15 residues. The chain's CDR3 is CASSQSGTGDSPLHF. CDR3 bases: TGCGCCAGCAGCCAGTCCGGGACAGGGGATTCACCCCTCCACTTT.

For the CDR3, the DNA is TGTGCCAGCAGCTCCGGTCTAGCGGCGTCCTACGAGCAGTACTTC. Translating gives CASSSGLAASYEQYF. The J gene is TRBJ2-7, the V gene TRBV7-2; TRBD2 matches at 7 bases. The CDR3 has 15 residues. In germline, CDR1 is SGHTA, CDR2 FQGNSA. V lost 4 bases, J lost 1 base, and 7 bases stayed unmatched.

The chain has TRBV3-1 (or the pseudogene TRBV3-2) and TRBJ1-1; D may be TRBD1 (5 bases). This CDR3 has 11 amino acids. The germline V gene encodes CDR1 LGHDT and CDR2 YNNKEL (reference sequence). Trimming took 3 bases from V and 10 from J, leaving 9 bases between them. The CDR3 nucleotides are TGTGCCAGCAGCCAGGGGGAGGGAGCTTTCTTT. This encodes CASSQGEGAFF.

The gene calls are TRBV18 and TRBJ1-5, with 10 bases lining up with TRBD1. Per germline, CDR1 KGHSH and CDR2 LQKENI. This CDR3 has 16 residues. J was trimmed by 9 bases and V by 4 bases; bases with no gene match: 12. CDR3 in DNA: TGTGCCAGCTCACGAAGCCCCGGGACAGGGGTGGGGCCCCAGCATTTT. Translation gives CASSRSPGTGVGPQHF.

The rearrangement links TRBV27 to TRBJ1-2, with 11 bases fitting TRBD1. The CDR3 length is 15 residues. V was pared by 5 bases and J by 7 bases, with 9 bases of the junction left unmatched. CDR1 MNHEY and CDR2 SMNVEV come from the germline V gene (reference sequence). CDR3 nucleotides: TGTGCCAGCAGTCTCCTCGGACAGGGGGCGAGTGGCTACACCTTC. Amino acid sequence: CASSLLGQGASGYTF.

The gene calls are TRBV18 and TRBJ2-3; possibly TRBD2 for D (6 bases). V was cut by 4 bases and J by 2 bases, with 13 bases left in between. This CDR3 has 15 residues. Germline V CDR1 and CDR2: KGHSH, LQKENI. CDR3 residues: CASSRGTVLTDTQYF. CDR3 sequence (DNA): TGTGCCAGCTCACGCGGGACTGTGCTCACAGATACGCAGTATTTT.

This rearrangement joins TRBV3-1 (or the pseudogene TRBV3-2) to TRBJ1-2; 11 nucleotides agree with TRBD1. This CDR3 region has 14 residues. V was clipped by 4 bases and J by 6 bases; unmatched bases: 4. Looked up from germline, CDR1 is LGHDT and CDR2 is YNNKEL (reference sequence). This CDR3 reads CASSLGQGANGYTF. The CDR3 DNA reads as TGTGCCAGCAGCCTCGGACAGGGGGCTAATGGCTACACCTTC.

The rearrangement links TRBV3-1 (or the pseudogene TRBV3-2) to TRBJ2-7, with D possibly being TRBD1 (7 bases). The CDR3 covers 15 residues. Germline V gives CDR1 LGHDT, CDR2 YNNKEL (reference sequence). The V gene lost 5 bases and the J gene lost 0 bases, with 14 bases spanning the gap. DNA of the CDR3: TGTGCCAGCAGCAATCCAGGGGGGAGCTCCTACGAGCAGTACTTC. It codes for CASSNPGGSSYEQYF.

This clone was counted a few times. V and J are TRBV6-5 and TRBJ1-2; 11 bases are a match to TRBD1. V shed 2 bases and J 2 bases; nucleotides not matched to a gene: 4. Germline CDR1 reads MNHEY; CDR2 reads SVGAGI. There are 16 residues in the CDR3. Here the CDR3 reads CASSYRRTGGNYGYTF. CDR3 in DNA: TGTGCCAGCAGTTACAGAAGGACAGGGGGCAACTATGGCTACACCTTC.

The J gene is TRBJ2-3, the V gene TRBV5-8, with TRBD2 identical over 10 bases. Germline-derived CDR1 and CDR2 are SGHTS and YDEGEE. The CDR3 runs to 13 residues. After removal of 9 bases from V and 1 base from J, the junction contained 2 bases not matched to a gene. CDR3: CATGTSGTDTQYF. The DNA for the CDR3 is TGTGCCACCGGGACTAGCGGCACAGATACGCAGTATTTT.

This rearrangement joins TRBV16 to TRBJ2-4; TRBD2 matches at 9 bases. Germline assignment: CDR1 KGHSY and CDR2 FQNENV. The CDR3 extends over 19 amino acids. The junction had 21 bases not matched to a gene; V was cut back by 4 bases and J by 8 bases. This chain's CDR3 is CASSRFVAGGGAEFDIQYF. The CDR3 DNA follows: TGTGCCAGCAGCCGGTTCGTCGCGGGAGGGGGGGCGGAGTTCGACATTCAGTACTTC.

V and J are TRBV2 and TRBJ2-5; weak D call: TRBD2 (6 bases). Germline assignment: CDR1 SNHLY and CDR2 FYNNEI. The CDR3 length is 13 residues. The V gene lost 8 bases and the J gene lost 5 bases, with 15 bases spanning the gap. CDR3 residues: CASRRGAGETQYF. The DNA of the CDR3 is TGTGCCAGCCGGCGCGGGGCGGGGGAGACCCAGTACTTC. Full variable domain (missing parts from reference TRBV2 and TRBJ2-5): EPEVTQTPSHQVTQMGQEVILRCVPISNHLYFYWYRQILGQKVEFLVSFYNNEISEKSEIFDDQFSVERPDGSNFTLKIRSTKLEDSAMYFCASRRGAGETQYFGPGTRLLVL.

V is TRBV5-4 and J is TRBJ1-2; 7 nucleotides match TRBD1. Germline CDR1 is SGHNT and CDR2 is YYREEE (reference sequence). With V trimmed by 2 bases and J by 3 bases, 7 bases remained unmatched. CDR3 length: 15 residues. CDR3 bases: TGTGCCAGCAGCTTAGACAGGGAAATTTACTATGGCTACACCTTC. Its protein is CASSLDREIYYGYTF.

This clone has only one observation. The chain is built from TRBV6-5 and TRBJ1-4, with D unclear. Germline CDR1 MNHEY, CDR2 SVGAGI. V was pared by 2 bases and J by 5 bases, with 6 bases between. This CDR3 is built from 13 residues. CDR3 DNA: TGTGCCAGCAGTTACGGGCCGAATGAAAAACTGTTTTTT. This gives the protein CASSYGPNEKLFF.

V and J are TRBV4-2 and TRBJ2-3, with D possibly being TRBD2 (5 bases). Germline V lookup: CDR1 LGHNA, CDR2 YNFKEQ. V lost 0 bases and J lost 6, with 10 bases in between. The CDR3 extends over 14 amino acids. CDR3 bases: TGTGCCAGCAGCCAAGATTTACGGAGGGATACGCAGTATTTT. Translated, it gives CASSQDLRRDTQYF.